The rows below give T cell receptor beta chains drawn from one sample of a study of cytomegalovirus exposure and HLA in healthy donors. Assay used: immunoSEQ multiplex PCR; TCRdb lists only in-frame clones, some missing. The sample lists 150,000 or so clones; approximately 86% were seen once. The sample taken for sequencing was PBMCs. The receptors were gathered from a man younger than 35 in good health and CMV-seropositive. Each CDR3 is given without its conserved first and last residue. Fields, in order: V gene, J gene, CDR3 protein.

V gene: TRBV29-1
J gene: TRBJ1-1
CDR3 protein: SVLKTGEAF

V gene: TRBV7-2
J gene: TRBJ1-2
CDR3 protein: ASSLRRQANYGYT

V gene: TRBV6-5
J gene: TRBJ1-5
CDR3 protein: ASRPTGGNQPQH

V gene: TRBV9
J gene: TRBJ1-1
CDR3 protein: ASSVVQANTEAF

V gene: TRBV19
J gene: TRBJ1-1
CDR3 protein: ASMLGEATF

V gene: TRBV7-6
J gene: TRBJ2-5
CDR3 protein: ASSWTPGQGEPQY

V gene: TRBV6-4
J gene: TRBJ2-1
CDR3 protein: ASSDHSGDYNEQF

V gene: TRBV4-2
J gene: TRBJ2-1
CDR3 protein: ASSQDRGTSVYNEQF

V gene: TRBV11-2
J gene: TRBJ2-3
CDR3 protein: ASSLWDTTDTQY

V gene: TRBV4-3
J gene: TRBJ2-7
CDR3 protein: ASSQTGSSYEQY

V gene: TRBV6-5
J gene: TRBJ2-3
CDR3 protein: ASSLSQGKGHTQY

V gene: TRBV5-4
J gene: TRBJ1-1
CDR3 protein: ASSLGGNTEAF

V gene: TRBV27
J gene: TRBJ2-1
CDR3 protein: ASNSGGTDNEQF

V gene: TRBV25-1
J gene: TRBJ2-3
CDR3 protein: ASSEYRDRGTDTQY